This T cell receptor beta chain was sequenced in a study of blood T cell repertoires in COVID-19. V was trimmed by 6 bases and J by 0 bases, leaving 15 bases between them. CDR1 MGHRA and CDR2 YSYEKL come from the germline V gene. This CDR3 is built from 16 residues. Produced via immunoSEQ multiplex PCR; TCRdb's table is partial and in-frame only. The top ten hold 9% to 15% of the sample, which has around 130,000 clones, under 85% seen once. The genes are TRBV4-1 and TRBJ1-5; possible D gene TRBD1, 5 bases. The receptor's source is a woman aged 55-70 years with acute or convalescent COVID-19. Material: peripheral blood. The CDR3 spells CASSRAPGNSNQPQHF. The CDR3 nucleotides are TGCGCCAGCAGTCGAGCCCCAGGGAATAGCAATCAGCCCCAGCATTTT.